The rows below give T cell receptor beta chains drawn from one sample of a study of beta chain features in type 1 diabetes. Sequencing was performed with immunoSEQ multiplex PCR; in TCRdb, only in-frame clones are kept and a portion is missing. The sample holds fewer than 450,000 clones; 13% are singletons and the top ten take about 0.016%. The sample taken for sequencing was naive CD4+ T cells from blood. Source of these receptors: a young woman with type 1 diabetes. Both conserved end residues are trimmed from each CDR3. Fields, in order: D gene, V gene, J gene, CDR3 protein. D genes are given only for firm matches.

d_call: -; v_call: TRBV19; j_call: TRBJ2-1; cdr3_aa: ASSIAGVGNEQF
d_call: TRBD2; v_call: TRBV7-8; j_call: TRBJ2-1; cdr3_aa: ASSLGGGPGEQF
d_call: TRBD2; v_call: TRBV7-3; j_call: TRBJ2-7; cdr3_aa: ASSYRGGSSYEQY
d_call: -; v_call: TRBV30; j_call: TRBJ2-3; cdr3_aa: AWRRLRQADTQY
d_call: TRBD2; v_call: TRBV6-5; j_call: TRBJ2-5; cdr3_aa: ASSRTSGQETQY
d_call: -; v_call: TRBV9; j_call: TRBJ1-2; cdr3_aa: ASSVAATGNNYGYT
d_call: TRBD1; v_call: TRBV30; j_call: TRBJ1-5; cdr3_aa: AWSEGTGGQPQH
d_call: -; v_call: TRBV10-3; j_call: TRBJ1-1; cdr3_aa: AISQNTEAF
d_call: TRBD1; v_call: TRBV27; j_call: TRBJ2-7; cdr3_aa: ASSLLDRVYEQY
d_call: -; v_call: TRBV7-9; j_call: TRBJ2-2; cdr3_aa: ASSLGQALDTGELF
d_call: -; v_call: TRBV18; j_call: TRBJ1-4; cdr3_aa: ASSRRDRDEKLF
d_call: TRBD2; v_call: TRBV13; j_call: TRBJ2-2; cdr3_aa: ASSLRGRADGELF
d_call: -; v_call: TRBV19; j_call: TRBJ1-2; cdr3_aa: ASSIDGGGWLNYGYT
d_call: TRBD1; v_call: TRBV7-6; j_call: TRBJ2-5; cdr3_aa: ASSPGQPESGTQY
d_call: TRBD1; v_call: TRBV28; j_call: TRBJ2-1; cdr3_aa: ASSSRTTGDNEQF
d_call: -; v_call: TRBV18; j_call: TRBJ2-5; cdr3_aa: ASSPREQGEKTQY
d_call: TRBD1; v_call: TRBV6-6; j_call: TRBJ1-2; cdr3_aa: ATWDSYGYT
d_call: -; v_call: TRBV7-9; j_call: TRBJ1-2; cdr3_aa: ASSLQLPLTYGYT
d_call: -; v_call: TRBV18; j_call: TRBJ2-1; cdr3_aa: ASSPPVGGPGGQF
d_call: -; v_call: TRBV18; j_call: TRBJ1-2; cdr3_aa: ASSLQDQANYGYT
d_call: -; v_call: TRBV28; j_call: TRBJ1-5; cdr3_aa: ASSKSSIANQPQH
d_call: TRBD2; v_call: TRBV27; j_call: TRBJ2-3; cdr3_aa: ASRGLAGNTDTQY
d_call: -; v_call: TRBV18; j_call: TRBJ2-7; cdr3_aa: ASSTTAQGVYEQY
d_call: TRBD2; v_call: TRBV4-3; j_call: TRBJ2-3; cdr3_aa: ASSPAAGVTDTQY
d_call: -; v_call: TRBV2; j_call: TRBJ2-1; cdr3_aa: ASSGRDWRIGYNEQF
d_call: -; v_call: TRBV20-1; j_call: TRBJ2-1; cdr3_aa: SAPLRGEQF
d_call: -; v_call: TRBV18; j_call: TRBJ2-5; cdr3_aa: ASSLASETQY
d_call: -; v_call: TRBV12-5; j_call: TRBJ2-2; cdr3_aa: ASGSLTGNTGELF
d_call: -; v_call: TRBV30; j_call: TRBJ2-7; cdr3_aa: AWSSGDSYEQY
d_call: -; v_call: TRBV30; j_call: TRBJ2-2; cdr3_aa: AWSTRQLTTGELF